The clone carrying this T cell receptor beta chain was seen a single time. All donors were healthy HIV-negative adults lacking recent acute infections or vaccinations. These data are taken from a study of shared clonotypes between healthy human individuals. Background on the study: Aged between 18 and 49, the donors were two women and a few men.

V shed 2 bases and J shed 4 bases, with 10 bases lying between them. Germline loops: CDR1 SGHTA, CDR2 FQGTGA. CDR3 length: 14 amino acids. Produced via immunoSEQ multiplex PCR; TCRdb's table is partial and in-frame only. The table records about 2.3 million clones, roughly 90% of them present only once. The sequencing input was naive CD4+ T cells from PBMCs. As to subset: CD45RA+ positively selected. This TCR came from a man aged 18 to 30 in good health. Some clones in this sample may be carry-over from other donors' samples. The V and J genes are TRBV7-3 and TRBJ2-3, with D possibly TRBD2 on 5 matching bases. The CDR3 loop is CASSLGSVADTQYF. As DNA, the CDR3 is TGTGCCAGCAGCTTAGGTAGCGTGGCAGATACGCAGTATTTT.